This T cell receptor (beta chain) derives from a study of control samples from healthy donors and cancer patients. TCRdb's table, derived via immunoSEQ multiplex PCR, lists solely in-frame clones and lacks some. The sample lists approximately 130,000 clones, approximately 87% seen once, with around 10% in the top ten. Between the trimmed V and J ends, which lost 8 bases and 3 bases, there was a span of 22 bases. This CDR3 region has 16 residues. Germline lookup yields CDR1 MNHEY and CDR2 SVGAGI. The sample consisted of blood. This TCR was recovered from a man aged 25-45 years in good health. This chain uses TRBV6-5 with TRBJ1-1; the D is unclear. The CDR3 here is CASGSTAAVGDTEAFF. The CDR3 DNA reads as TGTGCCAGCGGTTCGACGGCGGCCGTGGGTGACACTGAAGCTTTCTTT.